The TCR beta chain described here comes from a study of blood T cell repertoires in COVID-19. For the study at large: Acute and convalescent COVID-19 specimens originated in the United States, Italy and Spain. In each case, the material was cDNA or gDNA derived from T cells, B-cell-depleted T cells, or PBMCs.

In the source study's methods: The assay estimated nucleated cells by amplifying reference gene primers. The data were produced by immunoSEQ multiplex PCR, yet TCRdb's version contains in-frame clones alone and is incomplete. The V and J calls and clone size were taken over from that table, and D and trimming were inferred from the DNA. Of 150,000 to 200,000 clones listed, roughly 80% were seen once; the top ten hold roughly 2%. This clone was found once. Sequenced input: peripheral blood. This clonotype was sampled from a woman older than 75 with acute or convalescent COVID-19.

DNA for the CDR3: TGTGCCAGCAGTTTAGTAGGACAGGGAAGAAACACCATATATTTT. It translates to CASSLVGQGRNTIYF. J is TRBJ1-3 and V is TRBV28; 8 positions match TRBD1. CDR3 length: 15 residues. Germline V gives CDR1 MDHEN, CDR2 SYDVKM. The trim removed 2 bases at V and 5 bases at J, leaving 5 bases unmatched.